Listed below are T cell receptor beta chains from one sample, sequenced in a study of CD8 T cells in ankylosing spondylitis. TCRdb analysed the 5' RACE reads with MiXCR anew, one entry per CDR3 protein. Of 200,000 to 300,000 distinct CDR3 sequences in the sample, roughly a tenth were seen once. What was sequenced was blood, either unsorted or a sorted T cell fraction (not recorded which). The source of these receptors is a male donor with ankylosing spondylitis or in good health (not recorded which). Both conserved end residues are part of each CDR3. The size of a clone is reported for some rows only, either as once, few or many, or as a class for expanded clones.

>few|TRBV4-1
CASSQDLDEQFF
>many|TRBV12-3/TRBV12-4
CASSQGAGELFF
>many|TRBV5-1
CASSPSSGGRGEQFF
>many|TRBV19
CASSIGGSQETQYF
>NA|TRBV21-1
CASSTTGVSYNEQFF
>few|TRBV5-1
CASSNEDEKLFF
>many|TRBV5-6
CASTRRKPGEGEQYF
>many|TRBV5-1
CASSYGTSSSTDTQYF
>many|TRBV4-1
CASSQDQGPGETQYF
>NA|TRBV5-1
CASSSQGPESYTF
>NA|TRBV5-1
CASNRDTESYGYTF
>many|TRBV6-1
CASSRDRENYGYTF
>NA|TRBV7-9
CASSLRGGGRSYNEQFF
>many|TRBV20-1
CSARGGGSYNEQFF
>many|TRBV6-1
CASSGGWGSTDTQYF
>many|TRBV7-9
CASTLDSANWYF
>NA|TRBV12-3/TRBV12-4
CASRGLADRKTQYF
>many|TRBV4-2
CASSHPGPWARVQYF
>many|TRBV28
CASSLAADRQETQYF
>many|TRBV29-1
CSAGLGTGELFF
>many|TRBV7-9
CASSSDAGTDTQYF
>few|TRBV28
CASSWDTEAFF
>NA|TRBV6-5
CASSLQGYGNTIYF
>many|TRBV27
CASSFLQTGGNTGELFF
>many|TRBV10-3
CAIREQGAHGYTF
>NA|TRBV5-4
CASSSGDSGAYEQYF
>many|TRBV5-1
CASSLVADSYEQYF
>few|TRBV4-2
CASSQDLGTSGAHEQFF
>many|TRBV11-2
CASSLSRESYNEQFF
>many|TRBV5-1
CASSLGQAPMNTEAFF
>many|TRBV9
CASSVGGTGAYEQYF
>few|TRBV7-2
CASSERRAGGADTQYF
>many|TRBV21-1
CASSGSQLPTGNTIYF
>NA|TRBV5-1
CASSLAGPYTDTQYF
>many|TRBV2
CASAAHYEQYF
>few|TRBV9
CASSVEGLYNEQFF
>many|TRBV20-1
CSAGGQGAQGTDTQYF
>few|TRBV7-9
CASSRDSLYQETQYF
>many|TRBV18
CASSPPEREDLYEQYF
>few|TRBV7-9
CASSVSGLSYNEQFF
>many|TRBV20-1
CSARTEQNEKLFF
>many|TRBV10-3
CAISEGEQGRGHTEAFF
>many|TRBV7-2
CASSLRYNQPQHF
>once|TRBV30
CAWRYSGPQYF
>many|TRBV5-1
CASSLDLAGVTDTQYF
>NA|TRBV12-3/TRBV12-4
CASSSTLRYEQYF